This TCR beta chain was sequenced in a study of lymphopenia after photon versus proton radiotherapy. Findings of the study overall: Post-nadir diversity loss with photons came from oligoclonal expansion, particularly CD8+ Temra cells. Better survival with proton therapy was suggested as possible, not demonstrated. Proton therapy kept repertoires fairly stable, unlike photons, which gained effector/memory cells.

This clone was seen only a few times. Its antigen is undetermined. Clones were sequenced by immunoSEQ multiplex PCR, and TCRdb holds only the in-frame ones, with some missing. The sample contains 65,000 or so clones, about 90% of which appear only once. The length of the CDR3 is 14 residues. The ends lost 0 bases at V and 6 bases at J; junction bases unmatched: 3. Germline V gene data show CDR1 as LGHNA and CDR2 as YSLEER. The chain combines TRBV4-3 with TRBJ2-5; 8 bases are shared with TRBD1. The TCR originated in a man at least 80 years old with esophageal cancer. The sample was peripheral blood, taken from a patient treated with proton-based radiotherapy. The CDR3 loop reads CASSQDRTGQTQYF. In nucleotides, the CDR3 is TGCGCCAGCAGCCAAGATCGGACAGGGCAGACCCAGTACTTC.